The T cell receptor (beta chain) under discussion was sequenced for a study of T cell changes during pregnancy in multiple sclerosis. The CDR3 sequence is 17 residues long. J gave up 4 bases and V 4 bases, and 16 bases lay outside the gene matches. Germline-derived CDR1 and CDR2 are MDHEN and SYDVKM. Sequenced by immunoSEQ multiplex PCR; TCRdb stores in-frame clones only, minus some. The sample comprises 20,000 to 25,000 clones, around 88% of which are singletons, and around 7% rests with the top ten. This receptor was taken from a female donor with multiple sclerosis, enrolled in a pregnancy study. The V call is TRBV28, the J call TRBJ2-7; TRBD1 matches 7 bases. Sample: CD8+ T cells from peripheral blood mononuclear cells, taken in the first trimester of pregnancy. CDR3 in amino acids: CASSSPMTGHAEYEQYF. The DNA of the CDR3 is TGTGCCAGCAGTTCCCCGATGACAGGGCACGCGGAGTACGAGCAGTACTTC.